This is a list of T cell receptor beta chains from one sample in a study of tumour-infiltrating T cells in Burkitt lymphoma. Produced via immunoSEQ multiplex PCR; TCRdb's table is partial and in-frame only. Here the sample spans under 5,500 clones, about 13% being singletons. The sample consisted of tumor tissue. These receptor sequences come from a human donor with Burkitt lymphoma. Both conserved end residues are part of each CDR3. D genes are given only for firm matches. For some rows the clone size is stated as once, few or many, or as a class when expanded; others skip it.

.	.	TRBJ2-5	TRBV7-9	CASSLPMETQYF
.	few	TRBJ1-3	TRBV5-1	CASSSDGGARNTIYF
.	.	TRBJ1-5	TRBV7-2	CASSLGGRLINQPQHF
TRBD1	few	TRBJ1-2	TRBV7-9	CASSIGQGEDYGYTF
.	.	TRBJ2-7	TRBV28	CASSFFRATYEQYF
TRBD1	.	TRBJ2-7	TRBV28	CASSRDRKSDEQYF
.	few	TRBJ2-7	TRBV19	CARRGGNTRLYEQYF
TRBD1	few	TRBJ2-2	TRBV11-2	CASSSRTGRNTGELFF
.	few	TRBJ2-7	TRBV28	CASSLGLPGPYEQYF
TRBD1	few	TRBJ2-7	TRBV7-6	CASSPGTGGRYEQYF
TRBD1	few	TRBJ1-5	TRBV2	CASGTEGPNQPQHF
.	once	TRBJ2-2	TRBV7-2	CASSWIGGPEAGELFF
.	few	TRBJ1-1	TRBV4-2	CASSQDASRTTAEAFF
TRBD1	few	TRBJ1-5	TRBV7-8	CASSTNRGPQHF
.	.	TRBJ2-1	TRBV11-3	CASSLGTFNEQFF
.	few	TRBJ1-2	TRBV7-9	CASSYSSDRSYGYTF
TRBD1	.	TRBJ2-1	TRBV28	CASVRTGDPYNEQFF
.	.	TRBJ1-6	TRBV4-1	CASSRSFGTGVHWSYNSPLHF
.	.	TRBJ2-2	TRBV28	CASSFPPTGGPRSTGELFF
.	.	TRBJ1-2	TRBV5-6	CASSADRSPFYGYTF
.	few	TRBJ2-3	TRBV5-4	CASSSPEDTQYF
.	few	TRBJ1-2	TRBV9	CASSVGSRDYGYTF
TRBD1	few	TRBJ2-5	TRBV5-6	CASTGTGGGQETQYF
.	few	TRBJ1-5	TRBV27	CASSLLRGGVVQPQHF
.	large	TRBJ1-1	TRBV7-2	CASSWETENTEAFF
.	.	TRBJ2-1	TRBV6-5	CASSYGRGIYNEQFF
TRBD1	.	TRBJ2-1	TRBV11-3	CASSPYGGQGANEQFF
TRBD2	.	TRBJ2-1	TRBV7-9	CASSLERGGIGEQFF
TRBD2	few	TRBJ2-7	TRBV30	CAWSVWREGTYEQYF
.	few	TRBJ1-2	TRBV5-4	CASSLGAGPLNGYTF
.	.	TRBJ1-1	TRBV4-1	CASSQVETANTEAFF
.	once	TRBJ2-7	TRBV5-6	CASSVRQRADYPYEQYF
TRBD1	.	TRBJ2-2	TRBV28	CASSFGPPGTGYTGELFF
TRBD1	few	TRBJ2-5	TRBV28	CASSPERWDRGQETQYF
.	.	TRBJ1-2	TRBV7-8	CASSLDRGADYGYTF
.	.	TRBJ1-5	TRBV7-8	CASSPEGVGNQPQHF
.	.	TRBJ1-2	TRBV9	CASSVAVRGNGYTF
.	few	TRBJ2-6	TRBV7-8	CASSGFSPQSRANVLTF
.	.	TRBJ2-7	TRBV5-6	CASSFSYEQYF
TRBD1	.	TRBJ2-7	TRBV14	CASSQEWDSAYEQYF
.	.	TRBJ2-7	TRBV6-5	CASRPGTITAEQYF
TRBD2	few	TRBJ2-1	TRBV5-1	CASSLAASGGALNEQFF